The 21 T cell receptor beta chains below come from one sample, sequenced in a study of control samples from healthy donors and cancer patients. Clones were sequenced by immunoSEQ multiplex PCR, and TCRdb holds only the in-frame ones, with some missing. In the table there are approximately 180,000 clones, 85% to 95% of which are singletons. Material for sequencing was blood. All receptors derive from a woman under 30 in good health.

This chain joins TRBV11-2 and TRBJ1-4, with D unresolved. The ends were cut back, 4 bases at V and 2 bases at J, with 14 bases in the middle. The CDR3 totals 16 residues. Looked up from germline, CDR1 is SGHAT and CDR2 is FQNNGV. CDR3 sequence: CASSSGLAGTNEKLFF. CDR3 nucleotide sequence: TGTGCCAGCAGCTCAGGACTGGCGGGGACTAATGAAAAACTGTTTTTT.

The chain employs TRBV7-9 and TRBJ1-6, with D possibly TRBD1 on 5 matching bases. The CDR3 is 15 residues long. Trimming left V 1 base short and J 7 bases short, with 11 bases between. Germline lookup yields CDR1 SEHNR and CDR2 FQNEAQ (reference sequence). The CDR3 nucleotides read TGTGCCAGCAGCTTAGATGGGGACCCAAATTCACCCCTCCACTTT. Amino acid sequence: CASSLDGDPNSPLHF.

The genes are TRBV11-2 and TRBJ2-6; TRBD1 might be the D (5 bases). This CDR3 spans 15 amino acids. The V and J ends lost 0 bases and 4 bases respectively, with 7 bases between them. Germline V gives CDR1 SGHAT, CDR2 FQNNGV. Written as DNA, the CDR3 is TGTGCCAGCAGCTTAGAAGCAGGGGGGGCCAACGTCCTGACTTTC. This codes for CASSLEAGGANVLTF.

V is TRBV7-9 and J is TRBJ1-2; a weak D match, TRBD1 (6 bases). Trimming pared 1 base from V and 8 bases from J, leaving 17 bases between. The CDR3 spans 15 residues. The germline gives CDR1 SEHNR, CDR2 FQNEAQ (reference sequence). The CDR3 nucleotides read TGTGCCAGCAGCTTAGAGGTGGAGGGGGTGAAGGGCTACACCTTC. It specifies CASSLEVEGVKGYTF.

The chain couples TRBV3-1 (or the pseudogene TRBV3-2) to TRBJ1-1; D unresolved. The V and J ends lost 0 bases and 11 bases respectively, with 7 bases between them. Germline values: CDR1 LGHDT, CDR2 YNNKEL (reference sequence). The CDR3 has 11 amino acids. CDR3 amino acids: CASSQDGEAFF. CDR3 bases: TGTGCCAGCAGCCAAGATGGTGAGGCTTTCTTT.

The chain uses TRBV9 and TRBJ2-7; 8 nucleotides match TRBD2. With 4 bases clipped from V and 5 bases from J, the junction kept 20 bases outside the gene matches. Germline V gene lookup returns CDR1 SGDLS and CDR2 YYNGEE. The CDR3 runs to 18 residues. CDR3 nucleotide sequence: TGTGCCAGCAGCCCTCGTCATGGAGGGGCGGGAGGTATCGACGAGCAGTACTTC. Amino acids: CASSPRHGGAGGIDEQYF.

The chain carries TRBV5-4 and TRBJ2-1; TRBD2 might be the D (7 bases). This CDR3 has 15 amino acids. Trimming pared 0 bases from V and 5 bases from J, leaving 12 bases between. Germline CDR1 and CDR2: SGHNT and YYREEE (reference sequence). In DNA, the CDR3 is TGTGCCAGCAGCTTGGGAGGGGGAGGGGACAATGAGCAGTTCTTC. It specifies CASSLGGGGDNEQFF.

This chain links TRBV3-1 (or the pseudogene TRBV3-2) with TRBJ2-6, with D possibly TRBD1 on 5 matching bases. Germline loops: CDR1 LGHDT, CDR2 YNNKEL (reference sequence). The CDR3 is made up of 15 amino acids. V gave up 7 bases and J gave up 2 bases, with 12 bases separating them. CDR3 residues: CASTKKGPGANVLTF. The DNA for the CDR3 is TGTGCCAGCACCAAAAAGGGGCCTGGGGCCAACGTCCTGACTTTC.

The chain is built from TRBV2 and TRBJ1-3; TRBD1 might be the D (5 bases). CDR1 is SNHLY and CDR2 is FYNNEI in the germline V gene. V shed 5 bases and J shed 8 bases, with 10 bases lying between them. This CDR3 region has 12 residues. DNA for the CDR3: TGTGCCAGCAGTCCCCAGGGTGACACCATATATTTT. Protein: CASSPQGDTIYF.

This chain joins TRBV6-2 or TRBV6-3 and TRBJ1-1; weak D call: TRBD1 (6 bases). V lost 1 base and J 11 bases, leaving 14 bases between the germline ends. The CDR3 contains 13 residues. In germline, CDR1 is MNHEY, CDR2 SVGEGT. The DNA for the CDR3 is TGTGCCAGCAGTTACTTCCCGACAGGCGAGGCTTTCTTT. Translated, it gives CASSYFPTGEAFF.

V usage is TRBV6-2 or TRBV6-3 and J usage is TRBJ1-5, with D possibly TRBD1 on 5 matching bases. Germline V gene lookup returns CDR1 MNHEY and CDR2 SVGEGT. V lost 2 bases, J lost 4 bases, and 9 bases lay in between. The CDR3 contains 14 residues. Here the CDR3 DNA reads TGTGCCAGCAGTTACGGCGGGGGGAATCAGCCCCAGCATTTT. It yields the protein CASSYGGGNQPQHF.

This chain connects TRBV10-3 to TRBJ1-5; no reliable D call. This CDR3 contains 12 residues. The V gene lost 6 bases and the J gene lost 7 bases, with 10 bases spanning the gap. The germline V gene has CDR1 ENHRY and CDR2 SYGVKD. The DNA for the CDR3 is TGTGCCATCAGCGATGCAGAGCAGCCCCAGCATTTT. As protein: CAISDAEQPQHF.

The genes are TRBV10-3 and TRBJ1-4; D uncertain. CDR3 size: 14 residues. Looked up from germline, CDR1 is ENHRY and CDR2 is SYGVKD. V shed 4 bases and J shed 6 bases, with 12 bases lying between them. CDR3 residues: CAISAEDKDEKLFF. The CDR3 DNA reads as TGTGCCATCAGTGCTGAGGATAAAGATGAAAAACTGTTTTTT.

The chain uses TRBV6-6 and TRBJ1-3, with D maybe TRBD1 (6 bases). The CDR3 has 15 amino acids. Trimming cost V 6 bases and J 2 bases, with 14 bases left between them. Germline CDR1 reads MNHNY; CDR2 reads SVGAGI (reference sequence). The CDR3 nucleotides read TGTGCCAGCAGCCAAGACAGGTGGACTGGAAACACCATATATTTT. It yields the protein CASSQDRWTGNTIYF.

This chain connects TRBV9 to TRBJ1-3; D unclear. The CDR3 loop spans 13 amino acids. V lost 3 bases and J lost 7, with 11 bases in between. The germline gives CDR1 SGDLS, CDR2 YYNGEE. CDR3 nucleotide sequence: TGTGCCAGCAGCGCCAACTCGGGGAACACCATATATTTT. It encodes CASSANSGNTIYF. Using reference TRBV9 and TRBJ1-3 for the parts outside the CDR3, the full variable domain is DSGVTQTPKHLITATGQRVTLRCSPRSGDLSVYWYQQSLDQGLQFLIQYYNGEERAKGNILERFSAQQFPDLHSELNLSSLELGDSALYFCASSANSGNTIYFGEGSWLTVV.

The chain couples TRBV10-3 to TRBJ1-5; no clear D gene. CDR1 is ENHRY, CDR2 SYGVKD, per germline. The CDR3 totals 14 residues. The V end lost 0 bases, the J end lost 1 base, and 4 bases lay between the germline ends. The CDR3 spells CAISESSSNQPQHF. The CDR3 nucleotides are TGTGCCATCAGTGAGTCATCCAGCAATCAGCCCCAGCATTTT.

This CDR3 is CASSKAGRGVDTQYF. In nucleotides, the CDR3 is TGTGCCAGCAGCAAAGCGGGCAGGGGGGTGGATACGCAGTATTTT. This chain uses TRBV21-1 with TRBJ2-3; the table's D call, TRBD1, has no DNA check behind it. TRBV21-1 is classified as a pseudogene. The CDR3 is 15 amino acids.

The V call is TRBV28, the J call TRBJ1-5; D ambiguous. Germline CDR1 is MDHEN and CDR2 is SYDVKM. The CDR3 is made up of 12 amino acids. Trimming took 3 bases from V and 9 from J, leaving 9 bases between them. CDR3 in amino acids: CASSFQRWPQHF. The CDR3 bases are TGTGCCAGCAGTTTCCAGCGGTGGCCCCAGCATTTT.

This clone has a single count. This sequence joins TRBV6-6 and TRBJ1-1; perhaps TRBD1 as D (6 bases). The CDR3 has 14 residues. Germline values: CDR1 MNHNY, CDR2 SVGAGI (reference sequence). V was shortened by 6 bases and J by 1 base, with 12 bases between the two germline ends. The CDR3 here is CASSIYRANTEAFF. The DNA of the CDR3 is TGTGCCAGCAGCATATACAGGGCGAACACTGAAGCTTTCTTT.

The V call is TRBV5-1, the J call TRBJ1-3; 8 bases fit TRBD1. CDR1 and CDR2 (germline): SGHRS, YFSETQ. This CDR3 comprises 14 residues. Trimming at V came to 4 bases and at J to 8 bases, leaving 8 bases not matched to a gene. CDR3 coding DNA: TGCGCCAGCAGCGAAGGACAGGGACGGCACACCATATATTTT. It is translated as CASSEGQGRHTIYF.

The gene calls are TRBV5-1 and TRBJ2-1; D gene uncertain. CDR3 length equals 15 residues. Germline V lookup: CDR1 SGHRS, CDR2 YFSETQ. Trimming stripped 6 bases from V and 0 bases from J, with 13 bases between. CDR3 sequence: CASTNGDLSYNEQFF. Written as DNA, the CDR3 is TGCGCCAGCACCAACGGAGACCTCTCCTACAATGAGCAGTTCTTC.